This T cell receptor beta chain was retrieved from a study of beta chain features in type 1 diabetes. Study-level results: In these data, an HLA type influence on TCRB rearrangement remained unresolved.

Remarks on this clone: Antigen: not known.

The V end lost 6 bases, the J end lost 5 bases, and 13 bases lay between the germline ends. The CDR3 is 13 residues long. Looked up from germline, CDR1 is MDHEN and CDR2 is SYDVKM. CD45RO/CCR7/CD25/CD127/CD95/CD27 staining was used to isolate CD4+ naive, central memory, regulatory and stem cell-like memory cells by sorting. Isolated RNA was reverse transcribed in full, so expressed TCRB transcripts were sequenced. Some clones are missing from TCRdb's copy, which holds only in-frame ones; the method was immunoSEQ multiplex PCR. The repertoire holds around 400,000 clones, with roughly an eighth as singletons.

Material: naive CD4+ T cells from blood. The rearrangement links TRBV28 to TRBJ1-2; TRBD1 might be the D (5 bases). The TCR comes from a man between 18 and 29 years old in good health. As DNA, the CDR3 is TGTGCCAGCAGATCCGGACAAACATATGGCTACACCTTC. Its protein is CASRSGQTYGYTF.